This TCR beta chain was identified during a study of technical replicates of blood from a few donors. This clone has more than one count but fewer than ten. The assay was immunoSEQ multiplex PCR, and TCRdb's table has in-frame clones only and misses some. There are fewer than 75,000 clones in the sample; 88% occur only once, and under 6% lies in the top ten. V shed 1 base and J shed 7 bases, with 17 bases lying between them. The length of the CDR3 is 17 residues. Germline V gives CDR1 SGHVS, CDR2 FNYEAQ. This chain uses TRBV7-6 with TRBJ1-6, with a tentative D call TRBD1 (6 bases). This receptor was identified in a human donor in good health. Some clones in this sample may be carry-over from other donors' samples. The sample taken for sequencing was PBMCs. The DNA for the CDR3 is TGTGCCAGCAGCTTAGGTATCCGGGGGGCGCTAAATTCACCCCTCCACTTT. This translates into CASSLGIRGALNSPLHF.